A selection of T cell receptor beta chains follows, all from one sample in a study of cytomegalovirus exposure and HLA in healthy donors. Method: immunoSEQ multiplex PCR; TCRdb's copy keeps in-frame clones and lacks some. The table lists tens of thousands of clones, about two thirds of them singletons, with 6.5% to 7.5% in the top ten. The sample was PBMCs. The receptors originated from a woman between 50 and 59 years old in good health and CMV-seropositive. Each CDR3 is given with its conserved first and last residue. The order of the fields is V gene, D gene, J gene, clone size, CDR3 DNA, CDR3 protein. The D gene is left open where the match is weak. Clone size is shown for a subset of rows, as once, few, many or a class of expanded clone.

TRBV6-5	-	TRBJ2-7	-	TGTGCCAGCAGACGGGGGTCCTACGAGCAGTACTTC	CASRRGSYEQYF
TRBV2	-	TRBJ1-4	-	TGTGCCAGCAGTGGGCCAGGTGGAAATGAAAAACTGTTTTTT	CASSGPGGNEKLFF
TRBV19	TRBD1	TRBJ1-4	-	TGTGCCAGTAGTAAGGGACAGAGTAATGAAAAACTGTTTTTT	CASSKGQSNEKLFF
TRBV6-5	-	TRBJ1-2	once	TGTGCCAGCAGACTTCTCGACACACTCAACTATGGCTACACCTTC	CASRLLDTLNYGYTF
TRBV6-5	-	TRBJ2-2	-	TGTGCCAGCAGTTATACGGGGTACACCGGGGAGCTGTTTTTT	CASSYTGYTGELFF
TRBV19	TRBD1	TRBJ1-6	-	TGTGCCAGTAGCCAAGTCCGGGACAGGGATAATTCACCCCTCCACTTT	CASSQVRDRDNSPLHF
TRBV7-9	TRBD2	TRBJ2-7	-	TGTTCCAGCAGCTTAAAGATCGGGGGGGCGCGTTCCGAGCAGTACTTC	CSSSLKIGGARSEQYF
TRBV5-1	TRBD2	TRBJ2-1	-	TGCGCCAGCAGCCCTAATGCGGGGGGCCAGAATGAGCAGTTCTTC	CASSPNAGGQNEQFF
TRBV2	TRBD2	TRBJ2-5	-	TGTGCCAGCATAGCTAGCGGGGGCATACAAGAGACCCAGTACTTC	CASIASGGIQETQYF
TRBV11-1	-	TRBJ2-1	-	TGTGCCAGCAGCTTAGGGGTCGGGGGTGAGCAGTTCTTC	CASSLGVGGEQFF
TRBV28	-	TRBJ1-2	-	TGTGCCAGCAGTTTAACCCCAAGGGGGGGGCTCTCGGGGGGCTACACCTTC	CASSLTPRGGLSGGYTF
TRBV5-1	TRBD1	TRBJ1-1	-	TGCGCCAGCAGCCGTGGGACAGTAACCATGAACACTGAAGCTTTCTTT	CASSRGTVTMNTEAFF
TRBV6-1	TRBD2	TRBJ2-5	few	TGTGCCAGCAGTGAAATGGCGGGGGGGCTGGAGACCCAGTACTTC	CASSEMAGGLETQYF
TRBV6-6	-	TRBJ1-5	-	TGTGCCAGCAGTTACCGGGACAAATCAGATCAGCCCCAGCATTTT	CASSYRDKSDQPQHF
TRBV18	TRBD2	TRBJ2-1	-	TGTGCCAGCTCACCAACTAGCGGACCGCTCTCCTACAATGAGCAGTTCTTC	CASSPTSGPLSYNEQFF
TRBV15	-	TRBJ1-2	-	TGTGCCACCAGCAGAGAGGCCTACTATGGCTACACCTTC	CATSREAYYGYTF
TRBV23-1	-	TRBJ1-5	-	TGCGCCAGCAGCCCCTGGAGTCCCCGCAATCAGCCCCAGCATTTT	CASSPWSPRNQPQHF
TRBV6-5	TRBD1	TRBJ1-4	few	TGTGCCAGCAGCCGAGACAGGGAGGCCTTAAAACTGTTTTTT	CASSRDREALKLFF
TRBV25-1	-	TRBJ2-7	-	TGTGCCAGCAGTGGCGGGTACGAGCAGTACTTC	CASSGGYEQYF
TRBV10-1	-	TRBJ1-1	-	TGCGCCAGCAACCGGGATATTCGGGACACTGAAGCTTTCTTT	CASNRDIRDTEAFF
TRBV7-3	-	TRBJ1-1	-	TGTGCCAGCAGCCTAATGGGGCCTGGCGCTGAAGCTTTCTTT	CASSLMGPGAEAFF
TRBV11-2	-	TRBJ2-2	-	TGTGCCAGCAGCTTAGGAAGAGCGATCGGGGAGCTGTTTTTT	CASSLGRAIGELFF
TRBV4-1	-	TRBJ1-2	-	TGCGCCAGCAGCAAAACGATGGACACGGACGACTATGGCTACACCTTC	CASSKTMDTDDYGYTF
TRBV5-1	-	TRBJ2-1	few	TGCGCCAGCAGTCCCAGGGACAATGAGCAGTTCTTC	CASSPRDNEQFF
TRBV4-2	-	TRBJ1-2	-	TGTGCCAGCAGCCAACCAGACAGGAACCGCATACTTAACTATGGCTACACCTTC	CASSQPDRNRILNYGYTF
TRBV10-3	TRBD2	TRBJ2-1	-	TGTGCCAACGCAAAACTAGCGGGGGGGAGAAATGAGCAGTTCTTC	CANAKLAGGRNEQFF
TRBV27	-	TRBJ2-3	-	TGTGCCAGCAGTTTTACAATTACAGGGTCAGATACGCAGTATTTT	CASSFTITGSDTQYF
TRBV4-1	-	TRBJ2-3	-	TGCGCCAGCAGCCAAGTTCCGGAGAGCACAGATACGCAGTATTTT	CASSQVPESTDTQYF
TRBV10-3	-	TRBJ2-3	once	TGTGCCATCAGTGACAGGGGTGGAGATACGCAGTATTTT	CAISDRGGDTQYF
TRBV27	TRBD1	TRBJ1-1	few	TGTGCCAGCAGCTTGGCCGAGGGGGCCAAAACTGAAGCTTTCTTT	CASSLAEGAKTEAFF
TRBV28	-	TRBJ1-1	-	TGTGCCAGCAGTTTCCTCCGCAGGAACACTGAAGCTTTCTTT	CASSFLRRNTEAFF
TRBV6-1	-	TRBJ1-3	-	TGTGCCAGCAGTGAGGCCTTCTCTGGAAACACCATATATTTT	CASSEAFSGNTIYF
TRBV4-2	TRBD2	TRBJ2-2	few	TGTGCCAGCAGCCAAGAACCCCCCGGCCTCGGGAGTCAGCGGGGGTCCATGGAGCTGTTTTTT	CASSQEPPGLGSQRGSMELFF
TRBV6-1	-	TRBJ2-2	few	TGTGCCAGCAGTAAGAAGGGGATCGGGGAGCTGTTTTTT	CASSKKGIGELFF
TRBV12-5	TRBD1	TRBJ2-2	-	TGTGCTAGTGGTCTCTCGACAGGGACAACTACCGGGGAGCTGTTTTTT	CASGLSTGTTTGELFF
TRBV7-9	TRBD1	TRBJ1-5	-	TGTGCCAGCAGCTTGACAGGGCCTAATCAGCCCCAGCATTTT	CASSLTGPNQPQHF
TRBV10-3	TRBD1	TRBJ1-3	-	TGTGCCATCAGCGGGACAGGGGATAGAAACACCATATATTTT	CAISGTGDRNTIYF
TRBV21-1	-	TRBJ1-6	few	TGTGCCAGCAGCCTTTGTCGAGGACAAGTAAATTCACCCCTCCACTTT	CASSLCRGQVNSPLHF
TRBV11-2	TRBD2	TRBJ2-1	-	TGTGCCAGCAGCTTACTGTGGGGGGGTTGGGAGCAGTTCTTC	CASSLLWGGWEQFF
TRBV25-1	-	TRBJ2-1	-	TGTGCCAGCATTTACCCCCCCCTAGCGCCCAGATCCTACAATGAGCAGTTCTTC	CASIYPPLAPRSYNEQFF
TRBV7-2	TRBD1	TRBJ1-2	once	TGTGCCAGCAGCTTAGCTGGGACAGGCCTCTATGGCTACACCTTC	CASSLAGTGLYGYTF
TRBV19	-	TRBJ2-7	-	TGTGCCAGTAGTATGCTGGACCCCCGGAGGGAGGACGAGCAGTACTTC	CASSMLDPRREDEQYF
TRBV6-5	-	TRBJ1-2	-	TGTGCCACCAAGGCGGCGAACTATGGCTACACCTTC	CATKAANYGYTF
TRBV5-3	TRBD1	TRBJ1-3	-	TGTGCCAGAAGGATAGCCGGGACAGGGGGCAGAAACACCATATATTTT	CARRIAGTGGRNTIYF
TRBV2	TRBD1	TRBJ2-4	-	TGTGCCAGCAGTCGGGACAGAATAAACATTCAGTACTTC	CASSRDRINIQYF
TRBV2	-	TRBJ2-3	-	TGTGCCAGCCTAATCAAATTCCAGGCGGGAGATACGCAGTATTTT	CASLIKFQAGDTQYF
TRBV4-1	TRBD1	TRBJ1-4	-	TGCGCCAGCAGCCAACCGACAGGGCGCGCGACTAATGAAAAACTGTTTTTT	CASSQPTGRATNEKLFF
TRBV6-1	-	TRBJ1-1	-	TGTGCCAGCCGAACGGTGCTAGGCACTGAAGCTTTCTTT	CASRTVLGTEAFF
TRBV10-1	TRBD2	TRBJ2-1	-	TGCGCCAGCACCCCGGCCGCGACCGGGACTAGCGGGCGCAATGAGCAGTTCTTC	CASTPAATGTSGRNEQFF
TRBV6-5	-	TRBJ1-1	few	TGTGCCAGCAGTTACGGGGGGGCAATGAACACTGAAGCTTTCTTT	CASSYGGAMNTEAFF
TRBV2	-	TRBJ1-1	-	TGTGCCACCTACAGGGTTACTGAAGCTTTCTTT	CATYRVTEAFF
TRBV5-5	-	TRBJ1-1	-	TGTGCCAGCCGAAGGCGGGCGAACACTGAAGCTTTCTTT	CASRRRANTEAFF
TRBV28	-	TRBJ1-2	-	TGTGCCAGCACCGAAGACCAGGGTCGTGATGACTACACCTTC	CASTEDQGRDDYTF